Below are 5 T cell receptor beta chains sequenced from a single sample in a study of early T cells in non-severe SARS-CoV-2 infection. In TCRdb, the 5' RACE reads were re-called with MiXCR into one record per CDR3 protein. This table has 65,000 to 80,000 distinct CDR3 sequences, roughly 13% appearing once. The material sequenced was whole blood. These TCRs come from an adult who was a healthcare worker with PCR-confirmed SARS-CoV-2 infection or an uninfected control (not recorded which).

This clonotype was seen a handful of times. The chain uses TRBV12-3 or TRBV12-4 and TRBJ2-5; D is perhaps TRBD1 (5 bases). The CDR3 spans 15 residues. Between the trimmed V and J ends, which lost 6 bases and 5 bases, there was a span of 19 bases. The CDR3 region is CASSRDSILKETQYF. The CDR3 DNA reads TGTGCCAGCAGCCGAGACAGTATACTCAAGGAGACCCAGTACTTC.

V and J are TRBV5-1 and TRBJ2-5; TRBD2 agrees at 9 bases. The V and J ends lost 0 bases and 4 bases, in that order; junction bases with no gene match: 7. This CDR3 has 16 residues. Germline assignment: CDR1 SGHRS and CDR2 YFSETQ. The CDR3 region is CASSLETSGPRETQYF. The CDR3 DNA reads TGCGCCAGCAGCTTGGAGACTAGCGGTCCCCGAGAGACCCAGTACTTC.

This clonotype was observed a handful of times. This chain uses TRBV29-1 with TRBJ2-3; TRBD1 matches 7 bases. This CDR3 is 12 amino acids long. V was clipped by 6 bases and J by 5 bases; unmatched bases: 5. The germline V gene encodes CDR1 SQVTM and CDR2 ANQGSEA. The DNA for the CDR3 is TGCAGCGTCGCCACAGGGGAAGATACGCAGTATTTT. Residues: CSVATGEDTQYF.

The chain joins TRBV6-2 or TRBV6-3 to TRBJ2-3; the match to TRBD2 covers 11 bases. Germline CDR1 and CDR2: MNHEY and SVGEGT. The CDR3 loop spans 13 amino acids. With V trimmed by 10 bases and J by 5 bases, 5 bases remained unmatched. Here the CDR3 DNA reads TGTGCCATCAGGACTAGCGGGCTAGATACGCAGTATTTT. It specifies CAIRTSGLDTQYF.

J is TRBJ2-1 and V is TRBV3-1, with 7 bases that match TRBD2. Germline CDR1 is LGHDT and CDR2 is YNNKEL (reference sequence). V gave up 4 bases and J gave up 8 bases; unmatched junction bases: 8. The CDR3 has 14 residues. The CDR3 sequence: CASSPGLVLYEQFF. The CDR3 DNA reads TGTGCCAGCAGCCCAGGACTAGTTCTCTATGAGCAGTTCTTC.